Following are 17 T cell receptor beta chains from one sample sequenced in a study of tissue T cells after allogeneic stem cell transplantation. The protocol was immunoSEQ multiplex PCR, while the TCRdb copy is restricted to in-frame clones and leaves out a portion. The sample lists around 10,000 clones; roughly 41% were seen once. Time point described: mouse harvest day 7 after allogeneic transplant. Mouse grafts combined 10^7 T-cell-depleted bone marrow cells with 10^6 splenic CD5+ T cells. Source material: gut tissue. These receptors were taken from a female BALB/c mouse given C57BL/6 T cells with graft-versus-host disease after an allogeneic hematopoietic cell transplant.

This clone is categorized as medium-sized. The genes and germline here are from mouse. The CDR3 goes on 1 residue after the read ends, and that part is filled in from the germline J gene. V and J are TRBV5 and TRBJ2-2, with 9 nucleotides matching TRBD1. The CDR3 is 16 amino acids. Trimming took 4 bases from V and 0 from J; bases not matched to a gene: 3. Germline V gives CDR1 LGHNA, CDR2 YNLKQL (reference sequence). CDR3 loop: CASSPRDRANTGQLYF. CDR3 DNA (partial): TGTGCCAGCAGCCCCCGGGACAGGGCAAACACCGGGCAGCTCTAC.

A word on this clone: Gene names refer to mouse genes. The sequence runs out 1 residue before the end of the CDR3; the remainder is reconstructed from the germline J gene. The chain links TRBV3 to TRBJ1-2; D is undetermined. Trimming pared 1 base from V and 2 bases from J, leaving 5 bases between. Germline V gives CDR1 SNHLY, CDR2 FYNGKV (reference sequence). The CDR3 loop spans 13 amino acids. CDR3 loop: CASSLVQNSDYTF. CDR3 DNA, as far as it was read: TGTGCCAGCAGCTTAGTACAGAACTCCGACTACACC.

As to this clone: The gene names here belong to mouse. The part of the CDR3 DNA that was read is TGTGCCAGCAGGGGACAGGGGTCAAACTCCGACTACACC. This translates into CASRGQGSNSDYT. The CDR3 reads in full as CASRGQGSNSDYTF. The rearrangement uses TRBV26 and TRBJ1-2; the match to TRBD1 covers 10 bases. Sequencing ends 1 residue short of the CDR3 end; the germline J gene provides the rest. V shed 6 bases and J 0 bases; nucleotides not matched to a gene: 1. This CDR3 comprises 14 residues. CDR1 and CDR2 (germline): KGHPV, FQNQEV (reference sequence).

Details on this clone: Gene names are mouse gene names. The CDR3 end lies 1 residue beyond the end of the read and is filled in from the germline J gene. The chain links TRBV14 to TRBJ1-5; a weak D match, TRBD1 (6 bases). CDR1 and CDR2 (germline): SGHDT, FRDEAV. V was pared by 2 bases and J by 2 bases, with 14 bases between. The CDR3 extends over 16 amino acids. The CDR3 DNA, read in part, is TGTGCCAGCAGTTTGGCCAGGGGAAGGGACAACCAGGCTCCGCTT. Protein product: CASSLARGRDNQAPL. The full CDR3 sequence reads CASSLARGRDNQAPLF. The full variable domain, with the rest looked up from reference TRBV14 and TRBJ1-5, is EAGVTQSPRYAVLQEGQAVSFWCDPISGHDTLYWYQQPRDQGPQLLVYFRDEAVIDNSQLPSDRFSAVRPKGTNSTLKIQSAKQGDTATYLCASSLARGRDNQAPLFGEGTRLSVL.

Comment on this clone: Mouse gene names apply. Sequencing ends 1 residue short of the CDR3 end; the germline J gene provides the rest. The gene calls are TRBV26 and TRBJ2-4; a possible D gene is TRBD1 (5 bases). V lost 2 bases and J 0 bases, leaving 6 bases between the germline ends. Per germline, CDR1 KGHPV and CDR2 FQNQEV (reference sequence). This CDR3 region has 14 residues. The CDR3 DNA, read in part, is TGTGCCAGCAGTCTGCAGGGTAGTCAAAACACCTTGTAC. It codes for CASSLQGSQNTLY. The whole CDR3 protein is CASSLQGSQNTLYF.

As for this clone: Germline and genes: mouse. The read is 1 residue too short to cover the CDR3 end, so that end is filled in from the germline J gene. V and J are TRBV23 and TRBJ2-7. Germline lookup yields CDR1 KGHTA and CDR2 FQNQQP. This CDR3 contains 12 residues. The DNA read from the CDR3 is TGCTCCAGCAGTCAATCGGGGTATGAACAGTAC. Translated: CSSSQSGYEQY. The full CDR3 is CSSSQSGYEQYF.

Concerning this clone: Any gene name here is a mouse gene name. The CDR3 DNA, read in part, is TGTGCCAGCTCTCTCGAGGGGGGTGAGGTCTTC. This encodes CASSLEGGEVF. The full CDR3 is CASSLEGGEVFF. The chain is built from TRBV12-1 and TRBJ1-1, with D tentatively TRBD1 (6 bases). The CDR3 is cut off 1 residue early in the read; its end comes from the germline J gene. Germline CDR1 and CDR2: SGHSN and HYEKVE. The CDR3 is made up of 12 amino acids. Trimming removed 0 bases at V and 11 bases at J, with 12 bases between.

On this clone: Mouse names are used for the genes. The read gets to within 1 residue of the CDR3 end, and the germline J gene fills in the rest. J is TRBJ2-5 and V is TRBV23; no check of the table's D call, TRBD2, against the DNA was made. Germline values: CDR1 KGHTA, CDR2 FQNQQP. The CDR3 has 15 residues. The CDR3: CSSSHWGGHQDTQYF. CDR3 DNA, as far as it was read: TGCTCCAGCAGTCACTGGGGGGGCCACCAAGACACCCAGTAC.

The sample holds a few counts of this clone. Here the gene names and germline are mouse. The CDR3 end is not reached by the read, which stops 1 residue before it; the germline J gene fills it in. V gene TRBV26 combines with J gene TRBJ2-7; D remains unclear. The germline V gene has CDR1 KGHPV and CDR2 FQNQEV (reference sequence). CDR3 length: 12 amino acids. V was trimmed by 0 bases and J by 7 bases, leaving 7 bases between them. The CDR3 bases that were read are TGTGCCAGCAGTCTGTCGACACAAGAACAGTAC. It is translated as CASSLSTQEQY. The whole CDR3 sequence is CASSLSTQEQYF.

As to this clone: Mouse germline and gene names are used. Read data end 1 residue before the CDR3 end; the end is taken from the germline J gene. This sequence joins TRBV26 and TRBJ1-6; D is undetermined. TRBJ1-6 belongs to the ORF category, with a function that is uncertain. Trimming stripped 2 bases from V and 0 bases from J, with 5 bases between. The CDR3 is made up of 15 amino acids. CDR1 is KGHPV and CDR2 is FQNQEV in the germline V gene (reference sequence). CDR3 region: CASSLEDSYNSPLYF. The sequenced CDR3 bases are TGTGCCAGCAGTCTGGAGGATTCCTATAATTCGCCCCTCTAC.

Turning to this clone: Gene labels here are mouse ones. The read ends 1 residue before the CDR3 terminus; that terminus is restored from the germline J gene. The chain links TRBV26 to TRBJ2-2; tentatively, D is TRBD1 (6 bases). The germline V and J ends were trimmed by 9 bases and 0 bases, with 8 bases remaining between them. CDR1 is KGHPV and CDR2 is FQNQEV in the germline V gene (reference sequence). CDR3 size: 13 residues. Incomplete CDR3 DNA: TGTGCCAGTACAGGGTCAAACACCGGGCAGCTCTAC. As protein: CASTGSNTGQLY. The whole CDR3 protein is CASTGSNTGQLYF.

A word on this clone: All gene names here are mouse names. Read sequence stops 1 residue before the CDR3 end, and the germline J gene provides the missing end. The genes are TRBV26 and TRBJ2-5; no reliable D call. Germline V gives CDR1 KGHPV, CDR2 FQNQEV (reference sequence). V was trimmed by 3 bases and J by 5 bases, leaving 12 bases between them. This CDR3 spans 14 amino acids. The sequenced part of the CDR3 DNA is TGTGCCAGCAGTCTCCAGCCAGGAGGAGACACCCAGTAC. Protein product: CASSLQPGGDTQY. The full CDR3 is CASSLQPGGDTQYF.

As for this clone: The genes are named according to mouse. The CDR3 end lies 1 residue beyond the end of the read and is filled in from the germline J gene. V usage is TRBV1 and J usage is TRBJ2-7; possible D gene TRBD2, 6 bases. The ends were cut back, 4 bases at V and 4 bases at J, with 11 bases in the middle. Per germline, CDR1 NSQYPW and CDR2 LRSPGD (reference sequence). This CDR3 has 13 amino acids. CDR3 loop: CTCSGGDRYEQYF. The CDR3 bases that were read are TGCACCTGCAGTGGGGGGGACCGGTATGAACAGTAC.

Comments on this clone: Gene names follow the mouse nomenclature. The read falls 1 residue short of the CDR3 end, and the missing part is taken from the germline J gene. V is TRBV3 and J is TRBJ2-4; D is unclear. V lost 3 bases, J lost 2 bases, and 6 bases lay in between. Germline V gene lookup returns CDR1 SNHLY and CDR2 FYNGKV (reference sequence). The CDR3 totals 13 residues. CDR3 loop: CASSLTNQNTLYF. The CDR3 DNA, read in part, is TGTGCCAGCAGCTTGACAAATCAAAACACCTTGTAC.

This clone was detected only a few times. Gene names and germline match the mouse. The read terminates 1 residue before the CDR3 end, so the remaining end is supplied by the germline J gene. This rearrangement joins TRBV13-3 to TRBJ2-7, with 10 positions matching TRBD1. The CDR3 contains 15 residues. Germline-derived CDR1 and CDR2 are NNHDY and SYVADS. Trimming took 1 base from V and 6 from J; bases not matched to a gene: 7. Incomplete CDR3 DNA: TGTGCCAGCAGTGATCCCGGGACAGGGGACCCTGAACAGTAC. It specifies CASSDPGTGDPEQY. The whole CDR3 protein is CASSDPGTGDPEQYF.

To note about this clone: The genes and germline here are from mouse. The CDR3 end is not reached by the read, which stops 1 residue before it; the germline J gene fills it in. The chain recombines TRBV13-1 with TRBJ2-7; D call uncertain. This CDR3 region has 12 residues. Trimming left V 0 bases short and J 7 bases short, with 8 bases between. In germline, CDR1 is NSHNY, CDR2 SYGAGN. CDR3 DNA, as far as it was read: TGTGCCAGCAGTGATGGAGGGTTGGAACAGTAC. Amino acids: CASSDGGLEQY. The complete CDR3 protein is CASSDGGLEQYF.

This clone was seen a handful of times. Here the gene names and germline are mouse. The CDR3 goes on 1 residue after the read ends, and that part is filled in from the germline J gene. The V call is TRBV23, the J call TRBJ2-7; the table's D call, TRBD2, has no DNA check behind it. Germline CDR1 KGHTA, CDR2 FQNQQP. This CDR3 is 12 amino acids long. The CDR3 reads CSSSPTGYEQYF. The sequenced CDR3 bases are TGCTCCAGCAGTCCCACTGGCTATGAACAGTAC.